A selection of T cell receptor beta chains follows, all from one sample in a study of T cells in Graves' hyperthyroidism and ophthalmopathy. TCRdb re-derived calls from the multiplex PCR reads in MiXCR, one entry per CDR3 protein. Here the sample spans roughly 420,000 distinct CDR3 sequences, approximately 14% being singletons. The sample comprised blood. The origin of the receptors is a woman aged 18-29 years with Graves' hyperthyroidism. Each CDR3 is given with its conserved first and last residue. The D gene is left open where the match is weak. For some rows the clone size is stated as once, few or many, or as a class when expanded; others skip it.

>.|TRBV10-3|TRBJ2-1|few
TGTGCCATCAGTGACTGGTCTAGCGTCTACAATGAGCAGTTCTTC
CAISDWSSVYNEQFF
>.|TRBV14|TRBJ1-2|many
TGTGCCAGCAGCCAGTGGGCCAGTCTCTATGGCTACACCTTC
CASSQWASLYGYTF
>TRBD1|TRBV9|TRBJ2-7|.
TGTGCCAGCAGCGAGTACGAGGGGACAGGGGTCTACGAGCAGTACTTC
CASSEYEGTGVYEQYF
>.|TRBV5-1|TRBJ2-2|.
TGCGCCAGCAGCTTGGGACAGTACACCGGGGAGCTGTTTTTT
CASSLGQYTGELFF
>TRBD1|TRBV20-1|TRBJ1-2|many
TGCAGTGCTAGAGGGGCCGGGACAGCCTATGGCTACACCTTC
CSARGAGTAYGYTF
>.|TRBV6-9|TRBJ2-1|few
TGTGCCAGCAGTTACGGTCCGGACAATGAGCAGTTCTTC
CASSYGPDNEQFF
>.|TRBV12-3/TRBV12-4|TRBJ1-1|.
TGTGCCAGCAGTTTAAGGGGTAGGGTTCGTACTGAAGCTTTCTTT
CASSLRGRVRTEAFF
>.|TRBV6-2/TRBV6-3|TRBJ2-7|many
TGTGCCAGCAGTTCCTGGACATTGAGCTCCTACGAGCAGTACTTC
CASSSWTLSSYEQYF
>.|TRBV5-6|TRBJ2-7|few
TGTGCCAGCAACTTGGGAGCGCTATCCTACGAGCAGTACTTC
CASNLGALSYEQYF
>TRBD2|TRBV5-1|TRBJ2-1|.
TGCGCCAGTACAGCGGGAGGGCCCCCTGAGCAGTTCTTC
CASTAGGPPEQFF
>.|TRBV10-3|TRBJ1-6|few
TGTGCCATCAGGACGGACAGTAATAATTCACCCCTCCACTTT
CAIRTDSNNSPLHF
>.|TRBV11-2|TRBJ2-1|.
TGTGCCAGCAGCTTTCGGTTGTCGCGGGATGGCGGTGAGCAGTTCTTC
CASSFRLSRDGGEQFF
>.|TRBV4-1|TRBJ1-3|few
TGCGCCAGCAGCCAGGGAGTGGGGGGGATTCGCTCTGGAAACACCATATATTTT
CASSQGVGGIRSGNTIYF
>.|TRBV5-1|TRBJ2-5|.
TGCGCCAGCAGTCTCTCGCTCGGAGTCTACCAAGAGACCCAGTACTTC
CASSLSLGVYQETQYF
>TRBD1|TRBV7-2|TRBJ1-5|.
TGTGCCAGCAGCATAACAGGGGATAGTCAGCCCCAGCATTTT
CASSITGDSQPQHF
>.|TRBV12-3/TRBV12-4|TRBJ1-1|many
TGTGCCAGCAGCCGGACGGCTGAAGCTTTCTTT
CASSRTAEAFF
>.|TRBV7-9|TRBJ2-3|.
TGTGCCAGCAGCCCCTTCGGGGCATATAGCGCAGATACGCAGTATTTT
CASSPFGAYSADTQYF
>TRBD1|TRBV11-2|TRBJ2-7|.
TGTGCCAGCAGCCAAGAGAGTCGGGGACAGGGCCCCTACGAGCAGTACTTC
CASSQESRGQGPYEQYF
>TRBD2|TRBV29-1|TRBJ2-2|few
TGCAGCGTCGCCCGACTAGCGGGTTCGAACACCGGGGAGCTGTTTTTT
CSVARLAGSNTGELFF
>TRBD1|TRBV7-9|TRBJ2-7|many
TGTGCCAGCAGCTTAGCTCCGGGACAGATGAAGTCCTACGAGCAGTACTTC
CASSLAPGQMKSYEQYF
>TRBD1|TRBV7-2|TRBJ1-5|.
TGTGCCAGCAGCTTAAAAGGGGGCAGGGTTGGCAATCAGCCCCAGCATTTT
CASSLKGGRVGNQPQHF
>TRBD1|TRBV19|TRBJ1-2|few
TGTGCCAGTAGTACCCGGCTGGACAGGCGTAATCGATTTGGCTACACCTTC
CASSTRLDRRNRFGYTF
>TRBD1|TRBV29-1|TRBJ1-2|many
TGCAGCGTTACACCGGGACAGGGGACGTATGGCTACACCTTC
CSVTPGQGTYGYTF
>TRBD2|TRBV5-1|TRBJ2-1|many
TGCGCCAGCAGCTTTAGAGAGGGCGGGGGGCCTTACAATGAGCAGTTCTTC
CASSFREGGGPYNEQFF
>TRBD2|TRBV20-1|TRBJ2-1|many
TGCAGTGCTCGTCCCGGGACTAGCGGGATTAATGAGCAGTTCTTC
CSARPGTSGINEQFF
>.|TRBV20-1|TRBJ2-7|.
TGCAGTGCTAGAGCCTCGTTGGGGGGCAGGGCTGGAGCCTACGAGCAGTACTTC
CSARASLGGRAGAYEQYF
>TRBD2|TRBV4-3|TRBJ2-2|.
TGCGCCAGCAGCCAAGGGAGGCTAGCGGGAGGGGTCGGGGAGCTGTTTTTT
CASSQGRLAGGVGELFF
>.|TRBV24-1|TRBJ1-2|.
TGTGCCACCAGTGAGTGGGGGAGCTACACCTTC
CATSEWGSYTF
>TRBD1|TRBV11-2|TRBJ2-7|many
TGTGCCAGCAGTCCATGGACAGGGGACCACGAGCAGTACTTC
CASSPWTGDHEQYF
>.|TRBV28|TRBJ2-7|many
TGTGCCAGCAGTTTAAGCCAGGGGTATTCCCACTACGAGCAGTACTTC
CASSLSQGYSHYEQYF
>TRBD2|TRBV9|TRBJ2-5|.
TGTGCCAGCAGCGCACGAGGACTAGCGGAGCAAGAGACCCAGTACTTC
CASSARGLAEQETQYF
>.|TRBV6-1|TRBJ2-7|many
TGTGCCAGCAGTGAAGGGGTATCGGGGTTCTACGAGCAGTACTTC
CASSEGVSGFYEQYF
>TRBD2|TRBV10-1|TRBJ2-3|.
TGCGCCAGCAGTGAGTTCGTCCGGGGGACTAGCGGGCACACAGATACGCAGTATTTT
CASSEFVRGTSGHTDTQYF
>.|TRBV2|TRBJ2-5|many
TGTGCCACCAAAAGGGACGGCGGAGAGGGGCAAGAGACCCAGTACTTC
CATKRDGGEGQETQYF
>.|TRBV25-1|TRBJ2-3|.
TGTGCCAGCAGTGAATGGCAGGGTACAGATACGCAGTATTTT
CASSEWQGTDTQYF
>.|TRBV12-3/TRBV12-4|TRBJ1-1|many
TGTGCCAGCAGTTTAGCCCAGGGGCGCCCTGAAGCTTTCTTT
CASSLAQGRPEAFF
>TRBD1|TRBV20-1|TRBJ1-1|few
TGCAGTGCTAGAGGGGCAGGGGGCGCGCTTTGGAACACTGAAGCTTTCTTT
CSARGAGGALWNTEAFF
>.|TRBV10-3|TRBJ2-5|many
TGTGCCATCAGTGCCCCGGGGGGCCTAGAGACCCAGTACTTC
CAISAPGGLETQYF
>TRBD1|TRBV7-3|TRBJ2-7|.
TGTGCCAGCAGCCAAGGACAGGGGGCAAGCGAGCAGTACTTC
CASSQGQGASEQYF
>TRBD1|TRBV12-3/TRBV12-4|TRBJ1-2|.
TGTGCCAGCAGTTCTCGAGGGGGCTTAGGGGCGAGGGGCTACACCTTC
CASSSRGGLGARGYTF
>.|TRBV12-3/TRBV12-4|TRBJ2-6|.
TGTGCCAGCAGTTTACAAGCGGGTCCTGGGGCCAACGTCCTGACTTTC
CASSLQAGPGANVLTF
>.|TRBV6-2/TRBV6-3|TRBJ1-1|few
TGTGCCAGCACCTACGACGGAATGAACACTGAAGCTTTCTTT
CASTYDGMNTEAFF
>TRBD2|TRBV6-2/TRBV6-3|TRBJ2-3|many
TGTGCCAGCAGTTCCGGGACTAGCGGGGGTATAGATACGCAGTATTTT
CASSSGTSGGIDTQYF